The 21 T cell receptor beta chains below come from one sample, sequenced in a study of control samples from healthy donors and cancer patients. Here immunoSEQ multiplex PCR was the method, and the copy in TCRdb shows in-frame clones only, minus some. The sample comprises tens of thousands of clones, about 90% of which are singletons, and over 13% rests with the top ten. The source material was PBMCs. These receptors all come from a man aged 60-69 years with head and neck cancer.

V is TRBV5-1 and J is TRBJ2-5, with 9 bases matching TRBD1. Trimming took 3 bases from V and 4 from J; bases not matched to a gene: 7. Germline CDR1 SGHRS, CDR2 YFSETQ. The CDR3 sequence is 15 residues long. The CDR3: CASSSGQGVGETQYF. DNA for the CDR3: TGCGCCAGCAGCTCGGGACAGGGTGTCGGAGAGACCCAGTACTTC.

The chain joins TRBV13 to TRBJ2-3, with D unclear. Germline CDR1 is PRHDT and CDR2 is FYEKMQ (reference sequence). The CDR3 is made up of 15 amino acids. The germline V and J ends were trimmed by 0 bases and 4 bases, with 11 bases remaining between them. CDR3 bases: TGTGCCAGCAGCTTAGGCCCCCTCCCCCCAGATACGCAGTATTTT. Translated: CASSLGPLPPDTQYF. The full variable domain, rest sourced from reference TRBV13 and TRBJ2-3, is AAGVIQSPRHLIKEKRETATLKCYPIPRHDTVYWYQQGPGQDPQFLISFYEKMQSDKGSIPDRFSAQQFSDYHSELNMSSLELGDSALYFCASSLGPLPPDTQYFGPGTRLTVL.

The chain combines TRBV11-2 with TRBJ2-1, with D tentatively TRBD1 or TRBD2 (6 bases each). Germline loops: CDR1 SGHAT, CDR2 FQNNGV. Trimming took off 2 bases at V and 6 bases at J, with 14 bases between the two ends. The CDR3 runs 15 residues. In nucleotides, the CDR3 is TGTGCCAGCAGCTTAAGGGGGGCCGGTTCCAATGAGCAGTTCTTC. Its translation: CASSLRGAGSNEQFF. Complete variable domain (other parts from reference TRBV11-2 and TRBJ2-1): EAGVAQSPRYKIIEKRQSVAFWCNPISGHATLYWYQQILGQGPKLLIQFQNNGVVDDSQLPKDRFSAERLKGVDSTLKIQPAKLEDSAVYLCASSLRGAGSNEQFFGPGTRLTVL.

This chain joins TRBV12-3 or TRBV12-4 and TRBJ2-7; D gene unclear. Trimming took 7 bases from V and 6 from J, leaving 10 bases between them. The CDR3 runs 11 residues. CDR3 residues: CASTPRREQYF. DNA for the CDR3: TGTGCCAGCACCCCGAGGCGCGAGCAGTACTTC.

The chain has TRBV10-3 and TRBJ2-4; D unclear. The ends were cut back, 6 bases at V and 7 bases at J, with 10 bases in the middle. This CDR3 comprises 12 residues. Germline CDR1 is ENHRY and CDR2 is SYGVKD. The CDR3 here is CAISEVGNIQYF. In DNA, the CDR3 is TGTGCCATCAGCGAGGTGGGGAACATTCAGTACTTC.

This chain joins TRBV6-4 and TRBJ1-5; the match to TRBD1 covers 10 bases. J gave up 0 bases and V 9 bases, and 11 bases lay outside the gene matches. Germline loops: CDR1 MRHNA, CDR2 SNTAGT. The CDR3 sequence is 17 residues long. CDR3 loop: CARPRDRGRYSNQPQHF. The CDR3 DNA sequence: TGTGCCAGACCCCGGGACAGGGGCAGGTATAGCAATCAGCCCCAGCATTTT.

The J gene is TRBJ1-1, the V gene TRBV5-1; D is unresolved. V shed 2 bases and J shed 4 bases, with 12 bases lying between them. The germline V gene encodes CDR1 SGHRS and CDR2 YFSETQ. This CDR3 has 14 residues. CDR3 coding DNA: TGCGCCAGCAGCTTACTGAGTCCGCGCACTGAAGCTTTCTTT. Protein sequence: CASSLLSPRTEAFF.

The chain carries TRBV6-2 or TRBV6-3 and TRBJ2-5, with 12 bases lining up with TRBD2. The CDR3 runs 16 residues. The V and J ends lost 5 bases and 5 bases, in that order; junction bases with no gene match: 9. Germline CDR1 MNHEY, CDR2 SVGEGT. CDR3 region: CASSTSLAGGTETQYF. In DNA form, the CDR3 reads TGTGCCAGCAGTACCTCACTAGCGGGAGGCACGGAGACCCAGTACTTC.

This chain links TRBV7-2 with TRBJ2-7; D remains unclear. The CDR3 is 14 amino acids. The germline gives CDR1 SGHTA, CDR2 FQGNSA. Trimming removed 0 bases at V and 4 bases at J, with 10 bases between. CDR3 protein: CASSLAPGRYEQYF. DNA of the CDR3: TGTGCCAGCAGCTTAGCCCCGGGCCGATACGAGCAGTACTTC.

The chain employs TRBV7-8 and TRBJ2-7, with 10 bases fitting TRBD2. V dropped 2 bases and J dropped 6; count of bases not matched to a gene: 13. Germline V gene lookup returns CDR1 SGHVS and CDR2 FQNEAQ. The length of the CDR3 is 17 residues. CDR3 DNA: TGTGCCAGCAGCTTAACCTATACTAGCGGGGTGAAAAGCGAGCAGTACTTC. Its protein product is CASSLTYTSGVKSEQYF.

V and J are TRBV6-1 and TRBJ1-2, with no clear D. Germline V gene data show CDR1 as MNHNS and CDR2 as SASEGT. The CDR3 runs 12 residues. V was cut by 0 bases and J by 8 bases, with 7 bases left in between. CDR3 DNA sequence: TGTGCCAGCAGTGAAGCTTTAGGAGGCTACACCTTC. Its translation: CASSEALGGYTF.

The chain couples TRBV5-4 to TRBJ2-1; TRBD1 matches 10 bases. V gave up 4 bases and J gave up 8 bases; unmatched junction bases: 12. Germline V gives CDR1 SGHNT, CDR2 YYREEE (reference sequence). This CDR3 has 16 residues. The CDR3 here is CASSPVGTGAVDEQFF. The CDR3 coding sequence is TGTGCCAGCAGCCCCGTGGGGACAGGGGCAGTAGATGAGCAGTTCTTC.

This clone occurred once. This sequence joins TRBV5-4 and TRBJ2-7; TRBD1 matches at 10 bases. With V trimmed by 2 bases and J by 0 bases, 2 bases remained unmatched. Germline assignment: CDR1 SGHNT and CDR2 YYREEE (reference sequence). The CDR3 is made up of 15 amino acids. CDR3 nucleotides: TGTGCCAGCAGCTTTCGGGACAGGGGCTCCTACGAGCAGTACTTC. It codes for CASSFRDRGSYEQYF.

This chain connects TRBV6-5 to TRBJ2-3, with TRBD2 matching 10 bases. After removal of 0 bases from V and 1 base from J, the junction contained 1 base not matched to a gene. CDR3 length equals 16 residues. The germline V gene has CDR1 MNHEY and CDR2 SVGAGI. The CDR3 region is CASSYSGLAGTDTQYF. The CDR3 coding sequence is TGTGCCAGCAGTTACTCTGGACTAGCGGGCACAGATACGCAGTATTTT.

The chain links TRBV27 to TRBJ2-3; D tentatively reads TRBD1 or TRBD2 (5 bases each). The germline V gene encodes CDR1 MNHEY and CDR2 SMNVEV (reference sequence). The V end lost 1 base, the J end lost 1 base, and 15 bases lay between the germline ends. CDR3 size: 17 residues. The CDR3 region is CASSLWGGRPGTDTQYF. CDR3 coding DNA: TGTGCCAGCAGTTTATGGGGCGGGCGACCCGGCACAGATACGCAGTATTTT.

The CDR3 DNA follows: TGTGCCAGCAGCTTAACCAAAGAGACCCAGTACTTC. Encoded protein: CASSLTKETQYF. The chain has TRBV7-9 and TRBJ2-5; unclear D gene. Trimming pared 2 bases from V and 3 bases from J, leaving 4 bases between. This CDR3 spans 12 amino acids. Germline V CDR1 and CDR2: SEHNR, FQNEAQ (reference sequence).

This chain links TRBV29-1 with TRBJ2-7; no reliable D call. The CDR3 sequence is 13 residues long. CDR1 is SQVTM and CDR2 is ANQGSEA in the germline V gene. Deletions cut 5 bases from V and 3 bases from J, with 14 bases between. The CDR3 DNA is TGCAGCGTTTTTAGGGTTAACGACTACGAGCAGTACTTC. It yields the protein CSVFRVNDYEQYF.

The rearrangement links TRBV28 to TRBJ1-5; 10 bases agree with TRBD1. Germline CDR1 and CDR2: MDHEN and SYDVKM. V trimming: 3 bases; J trimming: 6 bases; junction bases outside the gene matches: 5. The CDR3 extends over 15 amino acids. CDR3 protein: CASSLGTGVSQPQHF. The CDR3, as DNA: TGTGCCAGCAGTTTGGGGACAGGGGTTAGTCAGCCCCAGCATTTT.

The chain carries TRBV5-4 and TRBJ1-2; 7 bases align to TRBD1. The CDR3 is 15 amino acids. The junction had 6 bases not matched to a gene; V was cut back by 0 bases and J by 4 bases. Per the germline V gene, CDR1 is SGHNT and CDR2 is YYREEE (reference sequence). CDR3 DNA: TGTGCCAGCAGCTTGGCCCCGGGACAGAGCTATGGCTACACCTTC. Residues: CASSLAPGQSYGYTF.

This clone was recorded once. The chain uses TRBV11-3 and TRBJ2-2; TRBD1 is a possible D gene (6 bases). Looked up from germline, CDR1 is SGHNT and CDR2 is YENEEA. Trimming removed 5 bases at V and 7 bases at J, with 17 bases between. CDR3 length: 15 amino acids. In DNA form, the CDR3 reads TGTGCCAGCAGCCACAGGGTCGGTATAGACGGGGAGCTGTTTTTT. The encoded protein is CASSHRVGIDGELFF. Full variable domain (missing parts from reference TRBV11-3 and TRBJ2-2): EAGVVQSPRYKIIEKKQPVAFWCNPISGHNTLYWYLQNLGQGPELLIRYENEEAVDDSQLPKDRFSAERLKGVDSTLKIQPAELGDSAVYLCASSHRVGIDGELFFGEGSRLTVL.

V and J are TRBV10-2 and TRBJ2-1; 10 nucleotides agree with TRBD2. The V segment lost 6 bases and the J segment 6 bases; nucleotides outside the gene matches: 8. Germline loops: CDR1 WSHSY, CDR2 SAAADI. The CDR3 runs to 15 residues. The CDR3 spells CASSPSGGAINEQFF. In nucleotides, the CDR3 is TGCGCCAGCAGCCCGAGCGGGGGGGCCATCAATGAGCAGTTCTTC.